This TCR beta chain originates from a study of post-analysis software for immune sequencing data. About the research overall: Disease trajectories encompassed relapsing-remitting, secondary progressive and progressive-relapsing multiple sclerosis.

cDNA libraries for TCR beta contained unique molecular identifiers. MiXCR, run by TCRdb on the PCR reads, gives a single entry per CDR3 protein. The table has approximately 660,000 distinct CDR3 sequences, around 64% seen once. This TCR came from a girl aged 2 to 9 with multiple sclerosis. Material: blood.

CDR3 sequence reads: CASSLTRTSGRYEQYF. In nucleotides, the CDR3 is TGTGCCAGCAGCTTAACCCGGACTAGCGGGAGATACGAGCAGTACTTC. The chain carries TRBV7-2 and TRBJ2-7, with 13 nucleotides matching TRBD2. The trim removed 2 bases at V and 4 bases at J, leaving 5 bases unmatched. CDR1 and CDR2 from the germline V gene are SGHTA and FQGNSA. This CDR3 contains 16 residues.